These 21 T cell receptor beta chains came from one sample sequenced in a study of shared clonotypes between healthy human individuals. Profiling relied on immunoSEQ multiplex PCR, and the TCRdb table lists in-frame clones only, not all of them. The sample contains about 990,000 clones, more than 75% of which appear only once. The specimen was memory CD4+ T cells from PBMCs. Stated subset: CD45RA-negative fraction. All receptors derive from a man between 18 and 35 years old in good health. Some clones in this sample may be carry-over from other donors' samples.

This chain joins TRBV5-1 and TRBJ2-5, with D possibly TRBD1 on 6 matching bases. Germline V lookup: CDR1 SGHRS, CDR2 YFSETQ. Trimming pared 3 bases from V and 5 bases from J, leaving 11 bases between. The CDR3 spans 13 residues. The CDR3 loop reads CASSSDSYETQYF. The CDR3 DNA reads as TGCGCCAGCAGCTCGGACAGCTATGAGACCCAGTACTTC.

J is TRBJ1-3 and V is TRBV4-2, with D unresolved. Trimming took 1 base from V and 0 from J, leaving 7 bases between them. The CDR3 is 15 amino acids. The germline gives CDR1 LGHNA, CDR2 YNFKEQ. CDR3 nucleotide sequence: TGTGCCAGCAGCCAAGTAAGATACTCTGGAAACACCATATATTTT. It yields the protein CASSQVRYSGNTIYF.

This chain joins TRBV14 and TRBJ1-2; no definite D call. Per the germline V gene, CDR1 is SGHDN and CDR2 is FVKESK. The V end was cut by 0 bases, the J end by 7 bases, with 12 bases between. The CDR3 runs 14 residues. The CDR3 bases are TGTGCCAGCAGCCAAGAATACGGGGAGTCTGGCTACACCTTC. This gives the protein CASSQEYGESGYTF.

The chain uses TRBV11-2 and TRBJ1-3; D gene uncertain. This CDR3 has 14 amino acids. CDR1 is SGHAT and CDR2 is FQNNGV in the germline V gene. V shed 1 base and J shed 3 bases, with 7 bases lying between them. The DNA for the CDR3 is TGTGCCAGCAGCTTAGGTCCCATTGGAAACACCATATATTTT. This codes for CASSLGPIGNTIYF.

This clone was observed many times. V and J are TRBV20-1 and TRBJ2-7; a possible D gene is TRBD1 (6 bases). Between the trimmed V and J ends, which lost 5 bases and 6 bases, there was a span of 11 bases. The CDR3 runs 11 residues. Germline lookup yields CDR1 DFQATT and CDR2 SNEGSKA (reference sequence). CDR3 sequence (DNA): TGCAGTGCTCTCGGACAGTCCGAGCAGTACTTC. This codes for CSALGQSEQYF.

V and J are TRBV28 and TRBJ2-7; maybe TRBD1 (6 bases). Trimming stripped 8 bases from V and 2 bases from J, with 13 bases between. CDR1 MDHEN and CDR2 SYDVKM come from the germline V gene. The CDR3 is made up of 13 amino acids. For the CDR3, the DNA is TGTGCCAGCTACAGGGCGCACCCCTACGAGCAGTACTTC. It yields the protein CASYRAHPYEQYF.

The chain is built from TRBV7-9 and TRBJ1-3; D may be TRBD1 (5 bases). The J call is uncertain, as TRBJ2-2 better fits the DNA end. Germline CDR1 reads SEHNR; CDR2 reads FQNEAQ (reference sequence). The CDR3 length is 14 residues. The CDR3 sequence is CASSPTTDTGELFF. CDR3 in DNA: TGTGCCAGCAGCCCGACGACAGACACCGGGGAGCTGTTTTTT.

V and J are TRBV6-5 and TRBJ1-2, with D possibly matching TRBD1 (5 bases). CDR1 and CDR2 from the germline V gene are MNHEY and SVGAGI. V was trimmed by 4 bases and J by 8 bases, leaving 14 bases between them. This CDR3 is built from 13 residues. The CDR3: CASSFTGPRGYTF. DNA for the CDR3: TGTGCCAGCAGTTTCACAGGCCCTCGGGGCTACACCTTC.

This chain uses TRBV5-1 with TRBJ1-1, with 7 bases lining up with TRBD1. Germline V lookup: CDR1 SGHRS, CDR2 YFSETQ. This CDR3 contains 14 residues. Germline trimming cut 5 bases from V and 2 bases from J; bases unmatched to any gene: 6. CDR3 coding DNA: TGCGCCAGCAGGCCGGGACAGATAAACACTGAAGCTTTCTTT. Protein product: CASRPGQINTEAFF. Supplemented by reference TRBV5-1 and TRBJ1-1, the full variable domain reads KAGVTQTPRYLIKTRGQQVTLSCSPISGHRSVSWYQQTPGQGLQFLFEYFSETQRNKGNFPGRFSGRQFSNSRSEMNVSTLELGDSALYLCASRPGQINTEAFFGQGTRLTVV.

This sequence joins TRBV6-8 and TRBJ1-1; D not resolved. The V end lost 5 bases, the J end lost 10 bases, and 11 bases lay between the germline ends. This CDR3 spans 11 amino acids. Germline CDR1 is MNHGY and CDR2 is SAAAGT. The CDR3, as DNA: TGTGCCAGCAGTGTGGGATATGCAGCTTTCTTT. Translation gives CASSVGYAAFF.

This sequence joins TRBV13 and TRBJ2-7; TRBD2 aligns across 7 bases. V was pared by 3 bases and J by 3 bases, with 5 bases of the junction left unmatched. CDR3 length equals 14 residues. The germline gives CDR1 PRHDT, CDR2 FYEKMQ (reference sequence). CDR3 in amino acids: CASSFAGAFYEQYF. The CDR3 DNA is TGTGCCAGCAGCTTTGCGGGAGCCTTCTACGAGCAGTACTTC.

As for this clone: Other DNA sequences in this sample translate to the same CDR3. The V gene is TRBV5-1, the J gene TRBJ2-6; D not certain. The CDR3 totals 14 residues. V lost 2 bases to trimming and J lost 0 bases, with 3 bases between them. Germline V CDR1 and CDR2: SGHRS, YFSETQ. The CDR3 reads CASSFGSGANVLTF. The CDR3 region has the DNA TGCGCCAGCAGCTTTGGCTCTGGGGCCAACGTCCTGACTTTC.

The chain recombines TRBV5-1 with TRBJ2-1; TRBD2 aligns across 12 bases. The germline V gene has CDR1 SGHRS and CDR2 YFSETQ. CDR3 length equals 16 residues. The V gene end was trimmed by 0 bases and the J gene end by 8 bases; junction bases not matched to a gene: 6. The CDR3 DNA is TGCGCCAGCAGCTTGGTTGCGACTAGCGGGAGTTATGAGCAGTTCTTC. It codes for CASSLVATSGSYEQFF.

V usage is TRBV27 and J usage is TRBJ1-5, with TRBD1 identical over 9 bases. CDR1 and CDR2 (germline): MNHEY, SMNVEV (reference sequence). The CDR3 sequence is 16 residues long. Unmatched junction bases numbered 10, after V lost 5 bases and J lost 5 bases. The DNA of the CDR3 is TGTGCCAGCAGTCCCACGGGACAGGGTGACCATCAGCCCCAGCATTTT. Encoded protein: CASSPTGQGDHQPQHF.

The rearrangement uses TRBV29-1 and TRBJ1-2, with D unclear. The CDR3 sequence is 11 residues long. Germline values: CDR1 SQVTM, CDR2 ANQGSEA. The germline V and J ends were trimmed by 8 bases and 2 bases, with 9 bases remaining between them. CDR3 DNA sequence: TGCAGCACTGCGACCAACTATGGCTACACCTTC. It encodes CSTATNYGYTF.

This chain links TRBV7-2 with TRBJ1-1; no definite D call. V was clipped by 4 bases and J by 8 bases, with 11 bases between them. The germline V gene encodes CDR1 SGHTA and CDR2 FQGNSA. The CDR3 contains 12 residues. The CDR3 region is CASSSPLAEAFF. CDR3 in DNA: TGTGCCAGCAGCTCCCCACTAGCCGAAGCTTTCTTT.

The chain combines TRBV28 with TRBJ1-2; 9 bases line up with TRBD1. Germline V gene lookup returns CDR1 MDHEN and CDR2 SYDVKM. This CDR3 is built from 14 residues. Trimming cost V 2 bases and J 8 bases; bases outside gene matches: 6. The DNA of the CDR3 is TGTGCCAGCAGTTTACCACAGGGGGCTGGCGGCTACACCTTC. Translated, it gives CASSLPQGAGGYTF.

The chain uses TRBV5-1 and TRBJ2-3; a weak D match, TRBD2 (5 bases). V lost 4 bases and J lost 0, with 15 bases in between. The CDR3 consists of 16 residues. Germline CDR1 reads SGHRS; CDR2 reads YFSETQ. CDR3 region: CASSKRVASSTDTQYF. The CDR3 nucleotides are TGCGCCAGCAGCAAGAGGGTGGCCTCTAGCACAGATACGCAGTATTTT.

With regard to this clone: The sample holds other DNA sequences that translate to the same CDR3. The V and J genes are TRBV4-2 and TRBJ2-5, with TRBD2 as a possible D gene (6 bases). CDR1 is LGHNA, CDR2 YNFKEQ, per germline. The CDR3 is 14 amino acids. The V end lost 3 bases, the J end lost 2 bases, and 10 bases lay between the germline ends. The CDR3 DNA is TGTGCCAGCAGCCAGGGGGACTCTCAAGAGACCCAGTACTTC. Residues: CASSQGDSQETQYF.

V usage is TRBV9 and J usage is TRBJ2-2; 8 bases agree with TRBD2. The ends lost 4 bases at V and 5 bases at J; junction bases unmatched: 10. CDR1 and CDR2 from the germline V gene are SGDLS and YYNGEE. This CDR3 is built from 16 residues. CDR3 DNA: TGTGCCAGCAGCCCAACAAGCGGGAGATTAACCGGGGAGCTGTTTTTT. It yields the protein CASSPTSGRLTGELFF.

The chain joins TRBV11-2 to TRBJ2-5; D is perhaps TRBD1 (6 bases). The length of the CDR3 is 15 residues. The germline CDR1 and CDR2 sequences are SGHAT and FQNNGV. V gave up 5 bases and J gave up 1 base, with 14 bases separating them. The CDR3 is CASSLGDTLQETQYF. In DNA form, the CDR3 reads TGTGCCAGCAGCCTTGGGGACACCCTCCAAGAGACCCAGTACTTC.